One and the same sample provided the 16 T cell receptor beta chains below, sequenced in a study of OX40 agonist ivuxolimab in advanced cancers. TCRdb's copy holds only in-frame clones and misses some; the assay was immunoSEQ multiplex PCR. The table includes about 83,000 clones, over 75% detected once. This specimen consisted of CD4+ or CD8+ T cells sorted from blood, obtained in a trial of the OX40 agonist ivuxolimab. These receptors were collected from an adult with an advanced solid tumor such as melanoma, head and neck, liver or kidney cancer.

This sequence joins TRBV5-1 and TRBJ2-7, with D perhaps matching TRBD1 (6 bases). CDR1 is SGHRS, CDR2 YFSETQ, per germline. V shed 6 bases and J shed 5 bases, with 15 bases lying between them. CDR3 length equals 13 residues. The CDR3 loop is CASTRGGPDEQYF. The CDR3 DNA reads TGCGCCAGCACCCGAGGGGGTCCGGACGAGCAGTACTTC.

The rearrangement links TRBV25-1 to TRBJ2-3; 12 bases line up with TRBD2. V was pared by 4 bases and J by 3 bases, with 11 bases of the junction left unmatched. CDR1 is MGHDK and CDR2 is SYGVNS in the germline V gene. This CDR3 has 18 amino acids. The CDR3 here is CASSGHPLAGGPTDTQYF. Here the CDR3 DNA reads TGTGCCAGCAGTGGGCACCCGCTAGCGGGAGGGCCAACAGATACGCAGTATTTT.

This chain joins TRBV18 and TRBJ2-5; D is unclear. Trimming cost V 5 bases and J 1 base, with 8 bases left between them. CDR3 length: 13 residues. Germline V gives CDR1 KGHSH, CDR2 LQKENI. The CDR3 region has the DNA TGTGCCAGCTCATCCGGCATCCAAGAGACCCAGTACTTC. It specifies CASSSGIQETQYF.

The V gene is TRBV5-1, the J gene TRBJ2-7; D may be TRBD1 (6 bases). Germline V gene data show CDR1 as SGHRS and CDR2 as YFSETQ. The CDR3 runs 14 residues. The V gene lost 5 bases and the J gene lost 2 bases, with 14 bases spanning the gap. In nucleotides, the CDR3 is TGCGCCAGCAGACTGGGGGCAGGCGCCTACGAGCAGTACTTC. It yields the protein CASRLGAGAYEQYF.

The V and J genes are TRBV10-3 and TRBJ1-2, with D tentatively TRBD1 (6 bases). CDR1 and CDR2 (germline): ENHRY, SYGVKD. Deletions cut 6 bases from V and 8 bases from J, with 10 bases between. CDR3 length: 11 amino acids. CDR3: CAIRSGVGYTF. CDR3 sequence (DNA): TGTGCCATCAGATCAGGGGTGGGCTACACCTTC.

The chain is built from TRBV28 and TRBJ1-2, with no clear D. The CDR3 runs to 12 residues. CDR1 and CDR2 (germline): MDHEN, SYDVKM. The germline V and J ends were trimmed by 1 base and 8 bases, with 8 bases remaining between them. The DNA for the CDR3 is TGTGCCAGCAGTTTATTCCGGGGAGGCTACACCTTC. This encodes CASSLFRGGYTF.

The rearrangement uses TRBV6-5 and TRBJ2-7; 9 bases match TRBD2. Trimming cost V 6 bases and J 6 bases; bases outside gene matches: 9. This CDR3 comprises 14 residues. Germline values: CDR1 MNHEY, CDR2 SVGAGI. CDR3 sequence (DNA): TGTGCCAGCAGCCCTTTCGGACTAGCGAGCGAGCAGTACTTC. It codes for CASSPFGLASEQYF.

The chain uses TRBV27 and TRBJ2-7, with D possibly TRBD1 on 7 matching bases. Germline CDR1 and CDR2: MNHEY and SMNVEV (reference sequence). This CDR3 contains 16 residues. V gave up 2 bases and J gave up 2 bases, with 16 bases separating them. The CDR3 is CASSLRGTVSTYEQYF. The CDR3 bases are TGTGCCAGCAGTTTACGCGGGACAGTCTCCACCTACGAGCAGTACTTC.

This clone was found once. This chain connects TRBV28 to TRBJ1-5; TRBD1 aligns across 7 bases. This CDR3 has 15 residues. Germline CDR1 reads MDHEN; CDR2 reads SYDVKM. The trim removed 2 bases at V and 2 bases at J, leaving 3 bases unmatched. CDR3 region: CASSLGGGGNQPQHF. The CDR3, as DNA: TGTGCCAGCAGTTTAGGAGGGGGCGGCAATCAGCCCCAGCATTTT.

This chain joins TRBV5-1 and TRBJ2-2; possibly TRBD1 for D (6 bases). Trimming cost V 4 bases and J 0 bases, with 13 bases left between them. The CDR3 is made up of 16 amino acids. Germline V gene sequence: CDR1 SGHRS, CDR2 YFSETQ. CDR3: CASSLGQPANTGELFF. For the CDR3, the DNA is TGCGCCAGCAGCCTCGGACAGCCCGCGAACACCGGGGAGCTGTTTTTT.

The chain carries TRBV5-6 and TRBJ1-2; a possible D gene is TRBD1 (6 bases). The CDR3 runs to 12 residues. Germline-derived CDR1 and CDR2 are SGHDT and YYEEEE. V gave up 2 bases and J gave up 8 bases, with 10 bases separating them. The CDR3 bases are TGTGCCAGCAGCTTAACAGGGCGCGGCTACACCTTC. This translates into CASSLTGRGYTF.

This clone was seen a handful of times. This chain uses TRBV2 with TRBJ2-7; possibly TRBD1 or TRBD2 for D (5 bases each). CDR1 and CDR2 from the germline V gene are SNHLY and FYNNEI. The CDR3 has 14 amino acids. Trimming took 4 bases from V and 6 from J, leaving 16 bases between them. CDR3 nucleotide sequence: TGTGCCAGCAGTGCCGGGACCCTCGGATTCGAGCAGTACTTC. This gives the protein CASSAGTLGFEQYF.

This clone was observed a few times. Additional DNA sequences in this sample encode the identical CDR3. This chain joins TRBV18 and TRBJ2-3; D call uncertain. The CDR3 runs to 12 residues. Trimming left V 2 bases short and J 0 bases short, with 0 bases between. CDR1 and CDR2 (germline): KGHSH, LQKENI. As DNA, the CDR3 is TGTGCCAGCTCACCAAGCACAGATACGCAGTATTTT. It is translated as CASSPSTDTQYF.

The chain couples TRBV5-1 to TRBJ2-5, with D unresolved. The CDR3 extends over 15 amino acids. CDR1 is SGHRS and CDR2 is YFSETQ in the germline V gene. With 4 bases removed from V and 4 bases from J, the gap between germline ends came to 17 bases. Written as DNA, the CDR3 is TGCGCCAGCAGCGTCGGACGAATATCATCAGAGACCCAGTACTTC. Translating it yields CASSVGRISSETQYF.

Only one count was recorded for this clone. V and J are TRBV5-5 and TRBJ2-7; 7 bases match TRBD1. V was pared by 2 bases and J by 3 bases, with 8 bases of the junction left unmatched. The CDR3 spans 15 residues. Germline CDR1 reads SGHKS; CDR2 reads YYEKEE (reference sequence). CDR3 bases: TGTGCCAGCAGCTTCTCTGACAGGGTGGACTACGAGCAGTACTTC. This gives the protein CASSFSDRVDYEQYF.

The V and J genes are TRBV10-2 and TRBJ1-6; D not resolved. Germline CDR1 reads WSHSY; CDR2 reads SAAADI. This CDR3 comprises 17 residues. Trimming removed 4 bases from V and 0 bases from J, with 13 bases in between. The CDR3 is CASSVGRGNSYNSPLHF. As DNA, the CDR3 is TGCGCCAGCAGTGTAGGTCGGGGAAACTCCTATAATTCACCCCTCCACTTT.